One sample yielded the 31 T cell receptor beta chains listed below, sequenced in a study of read filtering for tumor transcriptome and immune sequencing (dated by TCRdb to the early 2020s). Sequencing was performed on an Illumina HiSeq 4000. Starting from about 400 ng RNA, TCR libraries were constructed with the Immunoverse kit using molecular barcoded adaptors that cover the alpha/delta and beta/gamma chains. TCRdb's own reprocessing of the public reads used fastp at Q25 and MiXCR and kept productive beta chains. Rows merge per CDR3 protein into single entries with the most common DNA and genes. In all, the sample holds under 50,000 distinct CDR3 sequences, and roughly 13% of those were seen once. The top ten clones comprise 25% to 35% of the sample. Material: a population of CD138-negative cells sorted from bone marrow. Sample cell subset or site, as interpreted from the label and publication: bone marrow mononuclear cells depleted of CD138+ plasma/myeloma cells by negative magnetic selection. The source is a donor aged 40 or older with multiple myeloma.

This clonotype occurred many times. The V and J genes are TRBV5-1 and TRBJ2-2; 8 nucleotides align to TRBD1. Germline lookup yields CDR1 SGHRS and CDR2 YFSETQ. J was trimmed by 6 bases and V by 3 bases; bases with no gene match: 4. CDR3 length: 14 amino acids. CDR3 protein: CASSSHRGAGELFF. In nucleotides, the CDR3 is TGCGCCAGCAGCTCCCACAGGGGGGCCGGGGAGCTGTTTTTT.

This clonotype was seen repeatedly, ten times or more. The CDR3 loop is CSARVTGGNQPQHF. Written as DNA, the CDR3 is TGCAGTGCTAGAGTCACAGGGGGTAATCAGCCCCAGCATTTT. The rearrangement joins TRBV20-1 to TRBJ1-5; 8 nucleotides match TRBD1. The CDR3 loop spans 14 amino acids. The junction had 3 bases not matched to a gene; V was cut back by 1 base and J by 4 bases. Germline assignment: CDR1 DFQATT and CDR2 SNEGSKA (reference sequence).

The chain uses TRBV6-4 and TRBJ2-2; D remains ambiguous. Germline CDR1 MRHNA, CDR2 SNTAGT. This CDR3 has 13 residues. Trimming left V 3 bases short and J 7 bases short, with 9 bases between. This CDR3 reads CASSESESGELFF. DNA of the CDR3: TGTGCCAGCAGTGAGTCGGAAAGCGGGGAGCTGTTTTTT.

As to this clonotype: This may come from a read error, since a much larger clone is one base off. This chain joins TRBV28 and TRBJ2-3; D is unresolved. V lost 3 bases and J 2 bases, leaving 9 bases between the germline ends. This CDR3 region has 14 residues. Germline assignment: CDR1 MDHEN and CDR2 SYDVKM. The CDR3 loop reads CASSLRKHTDTQYF. CDR3 DNA: TGTGCCAGCAGTTTGAGGAAACACACAGATACGCAGTATTTT.

About this clonotype itself: A read error is the likely source, as a far larger clone sits one nucleotide away. This chain connects TRBV7-2 to TRBJ2-1; D remains ambiguous. This CDR3 contains 12 residues. CDR1 SGHTA and CDR2 FQGNSA come from the germline V gene. The V end was cut by 1 base, the J end by 10 bases, with 8 bases between. The CDR3 reads CASSLGAYEQFF. CDR3 bases: TGTGCCAGCAGCTTAGGTGCCTACGAGCAGTTCTTC.

There are many counts of this clonotype. The chain combines TRBV27 with TRBJ2-2; D unresolved. Trimming pared 0 bases from V and 2 bases from J, leaving 13 bases between. Germline V gives CDR1 MNHEY, CDR2 SMNVEV (reference sequence). This CDR3 has 17 amino acids. The CDR3 spells CASSLSAEGPNTGELFF. The CDR3 DNA sequence: TGTGCCAGCAGTTTATCCGCGGAAGGACCCAACACCGGGGAGCTGTTTTTT.

This clonotype was recorded many times. V and J are TRBV7-6 and TRBJ2-1; no reliable D call. CDR1 and CDR2 (germline): SGHVS, FNYEAQ. The length of the CDR3 is 15 residues. With 0 bases removed from V and 0 bases from J, the gap between germline ends came to 6 bases. CDR3 sequence reads: CASSLALSSYNEQFF. DNA for the CDR3: TGTGCCAGCAGCTTAGCCCTGAGCTCCTACAATGAGCAGTTCTTC.

This clonotype has at least ten counts. The chain couples TRBV20-1 to TRBJ2-7; maybe TRBD2 (6 bases). Trimming left V 4 bases short and J 1 base short, with 14 bases between. The CDR3 length is 14 residues. In germline, CDR1 is DFQATT, CDR2 SNEGSKA (reference sequence). The CDR3 spells CSATIGTGSYEQYF. The DNA of the CDR3 is TGCAGTGCTACCATAGGGACTGGATCCTACGAGCAGTACTTC.

The CDR3, as DNA: TGTGCCAGCGGATTCTACGGGGGAGGTGAAAAACTGTTTTTT. Translation gives CASGFYGGGEKLFF. The chain carries TRBV12-3 or TRBV12-4 and TRBJ1-4; a weak D match, TRBD1 (5 bases). The CDR3 runs 14 residues. V was pared by 8 bases and J by 7 bases, with 17 bases between.

The rearrangement uses TRBV9 and TRBJ1-5; tentatively, D is TRBD1 (5 bases). CDR1 is SGDLS and CDR2 is YYNGEE in the germline V gene. The CDR3 is 14 amino acids. With 7 bases removed from V and 7 bases from J, the gap between germline ends came to 18 bases. CDR3 in DNA: TGTGCCAGCCCCAAGGGGCCGCCGGGGCAGCCCCAGCATTTT. Translated: CASPKGPPGQPQHF.

This clonotype was seen more than once but under ten times. V and J are TRBV3-1 and TRBJ1-2; D is possibly TRBD1 (5 bases). Germline CDR1 reads LGHDT; CDR2 reads YNNKEL (reference sequence). V was pared by 6 bases and J by 3 bases, with 11 bases between. The CDR3 is 13 residues long. The CDR3 sequence is CASSQGGHYGYTF. In DNA, the CDR3 is TGTGCCAGCAGTCAGGGAGGGCACTATGGCTACACCTTC.

In regard to this clonotype: A clone one base away is much larger, so this may be a read error. J is TRBJ2-3 and V is TRBV3-1; D call uncertain. Germline V gene data show CDR1 as LGHDT and CDR2 as YNNKEL (reference sequence). The CDR3 totals 13 residues. The CDR3 protein is CASSQVSSDTRYF. In DNA form, the CDR3 reads TGTGCCAGCAGCCAAGTTAGTTCAGATACGCGGTATTTT.

This clonotype was seen ten or more times. The gene calls are TRBV30 and TRBJ2-7; 10 nucleotides align to TRBD1. Per germline, CDR1 GTSNPN and CDR2 SVGIG (reference sequence). This CDR3 has 14 residues. V was clipped by 4 bases and J by 2 bases; unmatched bases: 5. CDR3 amino acids: CAWKWTGGTYEQYF. CDR3 in DNA: TGTGCCTGGAAATGGACAGGGGGGACCTACGAGCAGTACTTC.

There are a few counts of this clonotype. Since a much larger clone is just one base distant, this may be a read error. This chain joins TRBV12-3 or TRBV12-4 and TRBJ1-6, with D unresolved. The CDR3 is 14 amino acids. The V end lost 0 bases, the J end lost 10 bases, and 10 bases lay between the germline ends. CDR3 residues: CASSLAPGNSPLHF. CDR3 bases: TGTGCCAGCAGTTTAGCGCCCGGGAACTCACCCCTCCACTTT.

As regards this clonotype: The likely explanation is a read error, given a far larger clone one base away. The rearrangement joins TRBV7-6 to TRBJ2-1, with D possibly being TRBD1 (5 bases). Looked up from germline, CDR1 is SGHVS and CDR2 is FNYEAQ. The V gene lost 0 bases and the J gene lost 8 bases, with 11 bases spanning the gap. This CDR3 region has 14 residues. The CDR3 is CASSLASRVDEQFF. In nucleotides, the CDR3 is TGTGCCAGCAGCTTAGCGTCCAGGGTGGATGAGCAGTTCTTC. Together with reference TRBV7-6 and TRBJ2-1, the CDR3 gives the full variable domain: GAGVSQSPRYKVTKRGQDVALRCDPISGHVSLYWYRQALGQGPEFLTYFNYEAQQDKSGLPNDRFSAERPEGSISTLTIQRTEQRDSAMYRCASSLASRVDEQFFGPGTRLTVL.

This chain connects TRBV6-2 or TRBV6-3 to TRBJ2-7; TRBD2 aligns across 11 bases. V lost 5 bases and J lost 5; bases outside the gene matches: 5. There are 14 residues in the CDR3. The germline V gene has CDR1 MNHEY and CDR2 SVGEGT. Written as DNA, the CDR3 is TGTGCCAGCAGTAGACTAGCGGGAACCAACGAGCAGTACTTC. The encoded protein is CASSRLAGTNEQYF.

Concerning this clonotype: A read error is possible here, since a much larger clone lies one base away. V gene TRBV24-1 combines with J gene TRBJ2-5, with D perhaps TRBD1 (5 bases). The CDR3 extends over 13 amino acids. Germline CDR1 is KGHDR and CDR2 is SFDVKD. The CDR3 here is CAASGRGSETQYF. In DNA form, the CDR3 reads TGTGCCGCCAGTGGTAGGGGATCTGAGACCCAGTACTTC.

The V call is TRBV20-1, the J call TRBJ2-1; D uncertain. Germline CDR1 is DFQATT and CDR2 is SNEGSKA (reference sequence). The CDR3 consists of 11 residues. Trimming stripped 1 base from V and 6 bases from J, with 4 bases between. The CDR3 spells CSARGPNEQFF. The DNA of the CDR3 is TGCAGTGCTAGAGGTCCCAATGAGCAGTTCTTC.

The table lists this clonotype with many counts. The V call is TRBV29-1, the J call TRBJ2-1, with TRBD2 identical over 9 bases. The CDR3 extends over 21 amino acids. V trimming: 4 bases; J trimming: 1 base; junction bases outside the gene matches: 23. CDR1 and CDR2 from the germline V gene are SQVTM and ANQGSEA. The CDR3 DNA follows: TGCAGCGTTGCAGGATCAGTGGTGGAGGTTAGAGCGGGAGGATCCTACAATGAGCAGTTCTTC. It encodes CSVAGSVVEVRAGGSYNEQFF.

This clonotype was recorded many times. The rearrangement links TRBV6-2 or TRBV6-3 to TRBJ2-7; 10 bases align to TRBD1. This CDR3 has 14 amino acids. The trim removed 5 bases at V and 7 bases at J, leaving 8 bases unmatched. Germline V CDR1 and CDR2: MNHEY, SVGEGT. The CDR3 loop reads CASSGDRGRYEQYF. In DNA form, the CDR3 reads TGTGCCAGCAGTGGGGACAGGGGCAGGTATGAGCAGTACTTC.

This clonotype appeared many times. The V and J genes are TRBV7-2 and TRBJ2-7; maybe TRBD1 (5 bases). Germline lookup yields CDR1 SGHTA and CDR2 FQGNSA. The CDR3 spans 13 residues. The V gene lost 5 bases and the J gene lost 3 bases, with 11 bases spanning the gap. The CDR3 coding sequence is TGTGCCAGCAGCCCGAAGACAGACTACGAGCAGTACTTC. This encodes CASSPKTDYEQYF.

This clonotype was seen ten or more times. J is TRBJ1-1 and V is TRBV25-1; D perhaps matches TRBD1 (5 bases). This CDR3 has 16 residues. V gave up 4 bases and J gave up 2 bases, with 17 bases separating them. Germline CDR1 and CDR2: MGHDK and SYGVNS. CDR3 bases: TGTGCCAGCAGTGCCCCCTGGGGCAGGGAAAACACTGAAGCTTTCTTT. Translating it yields CASSAPWGRENTEAFF.

This clonotype has just a few counts. A read error may be the cause here, since a much bigger clone is one base away. It is likely a read error, because the conserved phenylalanine at the end of the CDR3 is missing. The genes are TRBV6-5 and TRBJ2-1; TRBD2 agrees at 7 bases. Germline V CDR1 and CDR2: MNHEY, SVGAGI. Germline trimming cut 5 bases from V and 3 bases from J; bases unmatched to any gene: 10. The CDR3 has 16 residues. The CDR3 sequence: CASSNAASGNYNEQFL. DNA for the CDR3: TGTGCCAGCAGTAACGCCGCTAGCGGCAACTACAATGAGCAGTTCCTC.

In its sample, this clonotype was seen many times. The CDR3 spells CASSPGTSFNEQFF. CDR3 nucleotides: TGTGCCAGCAGTCCCGGGACTAGCTTCAATGAGCAGTTCTTC. The V call is TRBV28, the J call TRBJ2-1, with TRBD2 identical over 9 bases. The ends lost 5 bases at V and 6 bases at J; junction bases unmatched: 5. This CDR3 spans 14 amino acids. Germline V gives CDR1 MDHEN, CDR2 SYDVKM.

The sample holds many counts of this clonotype. The CDR3 here is CASRSRVGPYNEQFF. CDR3 nucleotides: TGTGCCAGCAGGTCCCGGGTAGGACCCTACAATGAGCAGTTCTTC. The rearrangement links TRBV7-9 to TRBJ2-1; the D is unclear. The V end lost 6 bases, the J end lost 2 bases, and 14 bases lay between the germline ends. There are 15 residues in the CDR3. Per the germline V gene, CDR1 is SEHNR and CDR2 is FQNEAQ (reference sequence). Together with reference TRBV7-9 and TRBJ2-1, the CDR3 gives the full variable domain: DTGVSQNPRHKITKRGQNVTFRCDPISEHNRLYWYRQTLGQGPEFLTYFQNEAQLEKSRLLSDRFSAERPKGSFSTLEIQRTEQGDSAMYLCASRSRVGPYNEQFFGPGTRLTVL.

The table lists this clonotype with a few counts. This probably arose from a read error, given a far larger clone one base away. J is TRBJ1-6 and V is TRBV12-3 or TRBV12-4; D might be TRBD1 (6 bases). This CDR3 has 15 residues. V lost 5 bases, J lost 7 bases, and 15 bases lay in between. CDR3 loop: CASSPGVASNSPLHF. The CDR3 DNA reads as TGTGCCAGCAGTCCAGGGGTGGCCAGCAATTCACCCCTCCACTTT.

V is TRBV18 and J is TRBJ1-1; no firm D call. Germline CDR1 and CDR2: KGHSH and LQKENI. Trimming took off 1 base at V and 4 bases at J, with 7 bases between the two ends. This CDR3 spans 13 amino acids. CDR3 amino acids: CASSPRGVTEAFF. The CDR3 bases are TGTGCCAGCTCACCACGCGGCGTCACTGAAGCTTTCTTT.

This clonotype showed up many times. V and J are TRBV18 and TRBJ2-6, with TRBD1 matching 10 bases. Germline CDR1 reads KGHSH; CDR2 reads LQKENI. Losses at the gene ends were 3 bases for V and 1 base for J; bases not matched to a gene: 3. This CDR3 is 17 amino acids long. The CDR3 loop is CASSPGQGRSGANVLTF. CDR3 nucleotide sequence: TGTGCCAGCTCACCGGGACAGGGGAGATCTGGGGCCAACGTCCTGACTTTC. The full variable domain, its missing parts supplied by reference TRBV18 and TRBJ2-6, is NAGVMQNPRHLVRRRGQEARLRCSPMKGHSHVYWYRQLPEEGLKFMVYLQKENIIDESGMPKERFSAEFPKEGPSILRIQQVVRGDSAAYFCASSPGQGRSGANVLTFGAGSRLTVL.

This clonotype was detected only a few times. J is TRBJ2-5 and V is TRBV3-1, with D unresolved. This CDR3 spans 15 amino acids. Trimming pared 0 bases from V and 1 base from J, leaving 9 bases between. Germline loops: CDR1 LGHDT, CDR2 YNNKEL (reference sequence). The CDR3 region has the DNA TGTGCCAGCAGCCAAGAGTTCCAGGCCCAAGAGACCCAGTACTTC. Encoded protein: CASSQEFQAQETQYF.

This clonotype has at least ten counts. The chain uses TRBV12-3 or TRBV12-4 and TRBJ2-3, with TRBD2 matching over 9 bases. This CDR3 has 18 residues. V shed 6 bases, J shed 2 bases, and the junction held 15 bases outside the gene matches. The DNA of the CDR3 is TGTGCCAGCAGCCTTATAGTTTCGAGCGGGAGGAACACAGATACGCAGTATTTT. This codes for CASSLIVSSGRNTDTQYF.

With regard to this clonotype: A much larger clone lies a single base off, so this may be a read error. The chain carries TRBV18 and TRBJ2-7, with D possibly matching TRBD1 (6 bases). The CDR3 length is 13 residues. Germline V gene data show CDR1 as KGHSH and CDR2 as LQKENI. This CDR3 is CASSPGQSYKQYF. CDR3 DNA sequence: TGTGCCAGCTCACCTGGACAGTCCTACAAGCAGTACTTC.